This TCR beta chain is drawn from a study of a mutant IDH1 vaccine in newly diagnosed glioma. Background on the study: Patients had received radiotherapy, temozolomide, or both previously, most receiving both. Whole-study findings and limits: Pseudoprogression apparently lacked any relation to changes in top peripheral T cell clonotypes. Evidence of vaccine-induced immune responses was documented in 85% to 95% of patients.

This CDR3 comprises 17 residues. The V and J ends lost 2 bases and 0 bases respectively, with 18 bases between them. Germline loops: CDR1 SQVTM, CDR2 ANQGSEA. Remarks on this clone: Its antigen is still unknown.

Repertoires were generated with immunoSEQ multiplex PCR, while TCRdb's copy carries only in-frame clones and drops some. This table has under 90,000 clones, less than 85% appearing once. Documented time point: baseline, week 1 (first vaccination visit). Treatment in this sample: pre-vaccination baseline after standard-of-care therapy. The donors had new WHO grade 3 or 4 astrocytomas; these were IDH1-mutant and ATRX-lost. This clonotype originated in a man in his fifties with glioma. Sequences were derived from PBMCs, sampled from a glioma patient treated with radiotherapy, temozolomide or both. This sequence joins TRBV29-1 and TRBJ2-3, with a possible D match to TRBD2 (6 bases). CDR3 nucleotide sequence: TGCAGCGTTGAAAGGTCACGGGGGTCCACTAGCACAGATACGCAGTATTTT. It yields the protein CSVERSRGSTSTDTQYF.